This T cell receptor beta chain is from a study of cytomegalovirus exposure and HLA in healthy donors. Among the roughly 120 subjects of the validation cohort, separate from the approximately 670-subject first cohort, were the donors. Sequencing used immunoSEQ multiplex PCR; TCRdb keeps in-frame clones, though not all of them. The sample has about 79,000 clones, over 85% seen once; the top ten hold 3% to 4.5%. As concerns this clone: Antigen unknown.

This CDR3 spans 15 amino acids. Trimming removed 6 bases from V and 3 bases from J; junction bases left unmatched: 5. Germline V gene sequence: CDR1 SEHNR, CDR2 FQNEAQ (reference sequence). Study results and caveats: The study put 150 to 200 TCR beta chains on its list as cytomegalovirus-associated. Within the roughly 120 validation repertoires, first-cohort TCR clusters tended to co-occur, according to a later analysis.

Specimen: PBMCs. The rearrangement links TRBV7-9 to TRBJ1-2, with 12 bases identical to TRBD1. The clonotype comes from a woman aged 30 to 39 in good health and CMV-seronegative. The CDR3 sequence: CASRDGTGGDYGYTF. CDR3 nucleotide sequence: TGTGCCAGCAGGGACGGGACAGGGGGCGACTATGGCTACACCTTC.